In its sample, the clone carrying this TCR beta chain was seen once. Antigen: not known. J was trimmed by 2 bases and V by 5 bases; bases with no gene match: 4. The germline gives CDR1 SGHTA, CDR2 FQGTGA. The CDR3 has 15 residues. These data come from a study of cytomegalovirus exposure and HLA in healthy donors. Findings and limits, study-wide: Sequencing had likely introduced a cluster of highly shared sequence variants as an artifact. By a later analysis, the bulk of CMV-associated TCR beta chains appeared HLA-restricted. Exclusion applied to some V segments, including TRBV6-2 and TRBV6-3, as they were indistinguishable. V- and J-gene trimming of TCR beta was linked (in a later analysis) to a missense DCLRE1C variant.

Vbeta (60) and Jbeta (13) primers were used in the PCR. TCRdb's copy holds only in-frame clones and misses some; the assay was immunoSEQ multiplex PCR. The sample has about 150,000 clones; 80% to 90% are singletons. The chain recombines TRBV7-3 with TRBJ2-1; 9 bases are a match to TRBD2. The clonotype comes from a man between 25 and 39 years old in good health and CMV-seropositive. Specimen: PBMCs. CDR3 loop: CASSPASGTYNEQFF. The CDR3 DNA reads TGTGCCAGCAGCCCAGCTAGCGGGACCTACAATGAGCAGTTCTTC.